The following is a T cell receptor beta chain sequence with its context. This sample is part of a study of T cell changes during pregnancy in multiple sclerosis. The CDR3 consists of 16 residues. Some clones are missing from TCRdb's copy, which holds only in-frame ones; the method was immunoSEQ multiplex PCR. The table lists under 25,000 clones, around nine tenths of them singletons. Sequenced here: CD8+ T cells from peripheral blood mononuclear cells, sampled in the first trimester of pregnancy. The TCR comes from a female donor in good health, enrolled as a control in a pregnancy study. This chain connects TRBV21-1 to TRBJ2-5; TRBD1, the D gene given by the table, was not confirmed from the DNA. TRBV21-1 is a listed pseudogene. This CDR3 is CASSLMQDRVTETQYF. The CDR3, as DNA: TGTGCCAGCAGCCTGATGCAGGACAGGGTTACAGAGACCCAGTACTTC.